This T cell receptor (beta chain) was captured in a study of T cells expressing NK-cell markers. Study information: Underlying the TCR beta repertoires were sorted CD3+CD56+NKG2C+, CD3+CD56+NKG2C- and CD3+CD56-NKG2C+ T cells. Just one sequenced donor of eight was HCMV-seronegative, while seven were seropositive. Study conclusions and caveats: The leading position in the CD3+CD56-NKG2C+ fraction of several donors also went to these clonotypes.

5'RACE template switching with UMIs generated TCR beta cDNA. Reprocessing the 5' RACE reads, TCRdb reports a single entry for every CDR3 protein and omits DNA. This sample's table reports about 390,000 distinct CDR3 sequences. CDR1 and CDR2 (germline): SGHRS, YFSETQ. The CDR3 has 14 amino acids. Of note for this clonotype: Its antigen is undetermined.

The sequencing input was blood T cells: a sorted CD56 or NKG2C T cell subset, CD4+ or CD8+ T cells, or bulk PBMC T cells (not recorded which). This TCR derives from a woman between 50 and 59 years old in good health. The rearrangement links TRBV5-1 to TRBJ2-1; TCRdb lists TRBD1, though no DNA is available to test this call. CDR3 in amino acids: CASSLGAGADEQFF.